This T cell receptor beta chain came from a study of OX40 agonist ivuxolimab in advanced cancers. Blood sampling was done at baseline, cycle 4 day 1, and cycle 7 day 1. TCRdb's copy holds only in-frame clones and misses some; the assay was immunoSEQ multiplex PCR. The sample records tens of thousands of clones, more than 75% being singletons. Germline V gene sequence: CDR1 LNHDA, CDR2 SQIVND (reference sequence). The V end lost 1 base, the J end lost 9 bases, and 7 bases lay between the germline ends. CDR3 length: 12 residues. This TCR was sampled from an adult with an advanced solid tumor such as melanoma, head and neck, liver or kidney cancer. Material: CD4+ or CD8+ T cells sorted from blood, obtained in a trial of the OX40 agonist ivuxolimab. This sequence joins TRBV19 and TRBJ1-5; no clear D. CDR3 sequence reads: CASSIASGPQHF. The CDR3 DNA reads as TGTGCCAGTAGTATAGCCTCGGGGCCCCAGCATTTT.